This is a list of T cell receptor beta chains from one sample in a study of shared clonotypes between healthy human individuals. This table comes from immunoSEQ multiplex PCR, and its TCRdb copy is limited to in-frame clones, with some not included. This sample has about 990,000 clones, with 70% to 80% found just once. The sample taken for sequencing was memory CD4+ T cells from PBMCs. The receptor set was obtained from a man aged 18 to 30 in good health. Some clones in this sample may be carry-over from other donors' samples. CDR3s include the opening cysteine and the closing phenylalanine or tryptophan. D genes are given only for firm matches. Expanded clones get a size class; other rows say once, few or many, or leave the size out.

>.|TRBJ1-1|.|TRBV6-1
TGTGCCAGCAGTGAAAGAGGGCAGAACACTGAAGCTTTCTTT
CASSERGQNTEAFF
>.|TRBJ1-2|once|TRBV7-2
TGTGCCACCAGAGACAGTGCTCTTGGCTACACCTTC
CATRDSALGYTF
>.|TRBJ2-7|.|TRBV5-1
TGCGCCAGCAGCTTCGAGGGCGGCCCCTACGAGCAGTACTTC
CASSFEGGPYEQYF
>.|TRBJ2-5|.|TRBV6-5
TGTGCCAGCGCGCGTCGGGATTTCCAAGAGACCCAGTACTTC
CASARRDFQETQYF
>TRBD1|TRBJ1-1|.|TRBV5-4
TGTGCCAGCAGGGACAGGGGACGGTCGAACACTGAAGCTTTCTTT
CASRDRGRSNTEAFF
>TRBD1|TRBJ2-2|.|TRBV5-1
TGCGCCAGCAGCGGGGACAGCTCCACCGGGGAGCTGTTTTTT
CASSGDSSTGELFF
>.|TRBJ1-2|.|TRBV28
TGTGCCAGCAGTTACTGGAGAACTACAGGTGGCTACACCTTC
CASSYWRTTGGYTF
>TRBD2|TRBJ2-1|.|TRBV28
TGTGCCAGCAGTACGACTAGCGGATTCTCCTACAATGAGCAGTTCTTC
CASSTTSGFSYNEQFF
>.|TRBJ2-7|.|TRBV28
TGTGCCAGCAGCTTGGGGGGACCGAACTACGAGCAGTACTTC
CASSLGGPNYEQYF
>TRBD1|TRBJ2-2|.|TRBV29-1
TGCAGCGTCCTGAAGACAGGGGGGAACACCGGGGAGCTGTTTTTT
CSVLKTGGNTGELFF